This TCR beta chain was sequenced during a study of early T cells in non-severe SARS-CoV-2 infection. General study findings and limits: VDJdb matching favored anti-spike CD8 responses, missing private and CD4 specificities.

Unique molecular identifiers tagged individual cDNA molecules. TCRdb itself ran the 5' RACE reads through MiXCR, one entry per CDR3 protein. The sample has tens of thousands of distinct CDR3 sequences, roughly a tenth seen once. The CDR3 has 15 residues. Germline values: CDR1 SGHRS, CDR2 YFSETQ. With V trimmed by 0 bases and J by 2 bases, 2 bases remained unmatched. To note about this clonotype: The antigen is undetermined.

Material: whole blood. The source of this sequence is an adult who was a healthcare worker with PCR-confirmed SARS-CoV-2 infection or an uninfected control (not recorded which). The rearrangement links TRBV5-1 to TRBJ1-5; 7 bases map to TRBD1. CDR3 residues: CASSLEGGGNQPQHF. CDR3 nucleotides: TGCGCCAGCAGCTTGGAAGGGGGCGGCAATCAGCCCCAGCATTTT.